The present T cell receptor (beta chain) was sequenced within a study of blood T cell repertoires in COVID-19. On the study more broadly: Material from acute and convalescent COVID-19 was sourced from the United States, Italy and Spain. Nucleic acid was either cDNA or gDNA, and it came from T cells, B-cell-depleted T cells, or PBMCs.

The count of this clone is one. This CDR3 has 12 amino acids. The V gene's germline CDR1 is SNHLY and CDR2 FYNNEI. V gave up 6 bases and J gave up 5 bases, with 10 bases separating them. As processed by the authors: By means of reference gene primer amplification, nucleated cell counts were estimated. TCRdb's table, derived via immunoSEQ multiplex PCR, lists solely in-frame clones and lacks some. That table supplies the V and J calls and clone size; D and trimming were determined from the DNA. The sample shows under 80,000 clones, 83% of them seen only once. This rearrangement joins TRBV2 to TRBJ1-1; D possibly corresponds to TRBD1 (6 bases). The material sequenced was peripheral blood. The TCR originated in a woman between 55 and 75 years old with acute or convalescent COVID-19. The CDR3 sequence is CASRLQGTEAFF. The DNA for the CDR3 is TGTGCCAGCAGACTACAGGGAACTGAAGCTTTCTTT.